This T cell receptor beta chain was identified in a study of blood T cell repertoires in COVID-19. In the study overall: Collection of acute and convalescent COVID-19 samples took place in the United States, Italy and Spain. T cells, B-cell-depleted T cells, or PBMCs provided the cDNA or gDNA that served as material.

Data came from immunoSEQ multiplex PCR; TCRdb stores just in-frame clones and leaves some out. Of roughly 250,000 clones in the sample, approximately 83% were seen once. Enrolment of Seattle patients took place during active infection, and they were followed longitudinally. The clonotype was recovered from a person between 65 and 79 years old with COVID-19, enrolled during active disease. Sequencing was done on a sample of peripheral blood.

In nucleotides, the CDR3 is TGTGCCACCGGCCCCCCCGGGAGAGGAGCTTTCTTT. Protein sequence: CATGPPGRGAFF. This chain joins TRBV15 and TRBJ1-1; the D is unclear. CDR1 LNHNV and CDR2 YYDKDF come from the germline V gene (reference sequence). The V gene lost 8 bases and the J gene lost 10 bases, with 17 bases spanning the gap. The CDR3 loop spans 12 amino acids.